This is a list of T cell receptor beta chains from one sample in a study of beta chain features in type 1 diabetes. Sequencing used immunoSEQ multiplex PCR; TCRdb keeps in-frame clones, though not all of them. The sample consists of over 700,000 clones, roughly a sixth of them appearing once. The sample consisted of naive CD4+ T cells from blood. The receptors shown here come from a young woman in good health. Each CDR3 is given without its conserved first and last residue. Each record gives: J gene, D gene, CDR3 length, V gene, CDR3 protein. A D gene is named only where the DNA matches it firmly.

TRBJ2-1 | - | 13 | TRBV6-1 | ASSVSQGSYNEQF
TRBJ2-7 | TRBD1 | 13 | TRBV5-4 | ASSLTGQGTHEQY
TRBJ2-3 | - | 14 | TRBV7-2 | ASSLSTGSSTDTQY
TRBJ1-1 | - | 11 | TRBV9 | ASSVGPNTEAF
TRBJ1-4 | - | 12 | TRBV27 | ASSAWGLGEKLF
TRBJ2-7 | - | 12 | TRBV19 | ASSFGGRIYEQY
TRBJ1-1 | - | 14 | TRBV18 | ASSLTQGRGNTEAF
TRBJ2-1 | - | 10 | TRBV10-3 | ASSYPGLPQF
TRBJ1-5 | TRBD1 | 14 | TRBV28 | ASTPGRGRIEQPQH
TRBJ1-4 | TRBD1 | 13 | TRBV19 | ASSILGQESEKLF
TRBJ2-1 | - | 14 | TRBV9 | ASSQGGGRASKEQF
TRBJ2-3 | - | 10 | TRBV28 | ASSKGTLRKY
TRBJ2-5 | - | 13 | TRBV18 | ASSPNVGGWGTQY
TRBJ2-2 | - | 14 | TRBV5-1 | ASSLVLYERAGELF
TRBJ1-1 | - | 12 | TRBV10-3 | AISDREMNTEAF
TRBJ2-2 | TRBD1 | 13 | TRBV9 | ASSARTGEAGELF
TRBJ2-1 | TRBD2 | 14 | TRBV29-1 | SAPGRKASGIHEQF
TRBJ2-5 | TRBD1 | 13 | TRBV4-2 | ASSQDGTGFETQY
TRBJ1-5 | - | 13 | TRBV18 | ASSVQGLGNQPQH
TRBJ2-7 | - | 10 | TRBV28 | ASSPHRVEQY
TRBJ1-1 | - | 11 | TRBV15 | ATSRPLQARAF
TRBJ2-5 | - | 13 | TRBV21-1 | ASSIQGKENGAQY
TRBJ2-1 | - | 17 | TRBV15 | ATSREGPLAELSYNEQF
TRBJ2-7 | - | 12 | TRBV18 | ASSPTEQNYEQY
TRBJ2-1 | TRBD2 | 12 | TRBV28 | ASSFGGRASEQF
TRBJ2-1 | - | 11 | TRBV2 | ASSGGRGYEQF
TRBJ2-7 | TRBD1 | 12 | TRBV29-1 | SVLDRGASYEQY
TRBJ2-1 | - | 9 | TRBV6-5 | ASSSLGEQF
TRBJ2-7 | - | 12 | TRBV29-1 | SVGSASGAYEQY
TRBJ2-7 | TRBD1 | 13 | TRBV5-4 | ASSPTTDRAHEQY
TRBJ2-6 | - | 14 | TRBV15 | ATKYGQHSGANVLT